The entry that follows covers one T cell receptor beta chain sequence. TCRdb itself ran the 5' RACE reads through MiXCR, one entry per CDR3 protein. Of 450,000 or so distinct CDR3 sequences in the sample, around a quarter were seen once. The sample is drawn from a study of T-cell memory formation after mild COVID-19. Germline CDR1 and CDR2: KGHDR and SFDVKD. The CDR3 consists of 14 residues. With 5 bases clipped from V and 8 bases from J, the junction kept 8 bases outside the gene matches. The sequence came from an adult woman who had mild COVID-19 (a few samples of this study predate the infection). Cell type and time point are not known. The chain is built from TRBV24-1 and TRBJ1-2, with 9 positions matching TRBD1. What was sequenced was PBMCs or a T cell subset sorted from them (not recorded which). The CDR3 is CATSGPGQGFGYTF. The CDR3 region has the DNA TGTGCCACCAGTGGCCCGGGACAGGGCTTCGGCTACACCTTC.